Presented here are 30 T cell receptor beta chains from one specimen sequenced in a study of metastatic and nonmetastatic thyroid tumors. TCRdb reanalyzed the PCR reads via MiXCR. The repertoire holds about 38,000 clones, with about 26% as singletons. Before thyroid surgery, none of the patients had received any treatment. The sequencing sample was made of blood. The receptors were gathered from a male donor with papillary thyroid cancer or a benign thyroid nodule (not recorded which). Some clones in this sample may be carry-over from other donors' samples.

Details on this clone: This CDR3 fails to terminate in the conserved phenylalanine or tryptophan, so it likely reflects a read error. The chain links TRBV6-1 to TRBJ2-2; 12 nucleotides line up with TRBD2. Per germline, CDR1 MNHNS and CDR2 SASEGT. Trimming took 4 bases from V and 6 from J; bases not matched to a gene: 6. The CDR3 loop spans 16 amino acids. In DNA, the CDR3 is TGTGCCAGCAGTGGCCTAGCGGGGGGGGAGGCCGGGGAGCTGTTTCTT. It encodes CASSGLAGGEAGELFL.

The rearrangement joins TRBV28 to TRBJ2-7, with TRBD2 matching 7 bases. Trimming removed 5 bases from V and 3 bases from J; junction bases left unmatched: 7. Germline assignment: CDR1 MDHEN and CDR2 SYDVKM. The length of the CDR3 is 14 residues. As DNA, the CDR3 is TGTGCCAGCAGTCAACCTAGCGGAAGCTACGAGCAGTACTTC. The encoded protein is CASSQPSGSYEQYF.

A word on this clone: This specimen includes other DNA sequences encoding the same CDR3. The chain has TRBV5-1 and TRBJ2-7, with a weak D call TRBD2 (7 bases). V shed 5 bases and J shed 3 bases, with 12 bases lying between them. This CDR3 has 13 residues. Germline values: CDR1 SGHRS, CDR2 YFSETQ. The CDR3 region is CASRIGGGYEQYF. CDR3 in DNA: TGCGCCAGCAGGATAGGGGGGGGCTACGAGCAGTACTTC.

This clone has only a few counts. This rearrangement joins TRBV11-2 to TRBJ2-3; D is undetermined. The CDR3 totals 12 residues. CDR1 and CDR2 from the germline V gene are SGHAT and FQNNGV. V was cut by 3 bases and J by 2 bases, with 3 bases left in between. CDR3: CASSFATDTQYF. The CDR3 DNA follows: TGTGCCAGCAGCTTCGCCACAGATACGCAGTATTTT.

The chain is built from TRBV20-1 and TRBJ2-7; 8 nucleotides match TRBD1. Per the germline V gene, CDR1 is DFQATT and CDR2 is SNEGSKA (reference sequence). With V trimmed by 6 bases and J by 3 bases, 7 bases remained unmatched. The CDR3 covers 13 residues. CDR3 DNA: TGCAGTGCCCCGATAGGACAGGGCTACGAGCAGTACTTC. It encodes CSAPIGQGYEQYF.

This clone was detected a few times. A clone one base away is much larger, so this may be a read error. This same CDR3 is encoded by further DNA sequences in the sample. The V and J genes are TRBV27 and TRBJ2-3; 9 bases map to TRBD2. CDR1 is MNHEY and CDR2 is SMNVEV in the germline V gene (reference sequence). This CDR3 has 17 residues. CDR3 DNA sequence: TGTGCCAGCAGTTGGGGGACTAGGGGGACTAGCACAGATACACAGTATTTT. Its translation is CASSWGTRGTSTDTQYF.

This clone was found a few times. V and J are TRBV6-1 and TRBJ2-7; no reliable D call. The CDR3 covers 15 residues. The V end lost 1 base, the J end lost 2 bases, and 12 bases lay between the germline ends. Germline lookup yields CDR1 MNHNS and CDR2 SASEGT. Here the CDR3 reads CASSEEGAEPYEQYF. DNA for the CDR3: TGTGCCAGCAGTGAAGAGGGCGCGGAGCCCTACGAGCAGTACTTC.

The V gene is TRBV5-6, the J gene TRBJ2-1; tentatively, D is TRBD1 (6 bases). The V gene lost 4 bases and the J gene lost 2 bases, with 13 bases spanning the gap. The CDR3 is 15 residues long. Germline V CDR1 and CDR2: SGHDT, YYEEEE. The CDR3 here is CASSPGTRPYNEQFF. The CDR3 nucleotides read TGTGCCAGCAGCCCCGGGACACGCCCCTACAATGAGCAGTTCTTC.

DNA of the CDR3: TGTGCCAGCAGGAGGCTTAGCTCCGAGCAGTACTTC. Its translation is CASRRLSSEQYF. V gene TRBV6-1 combines with J gene TRBJ2-7; D not resolved. There are 12 residues in the CDR3. Germline loops: CDR1 MNHNS, CDR2 SASEGT. Trimming stripped 6 bases from V and 6 bases from J, with 12 bases between.

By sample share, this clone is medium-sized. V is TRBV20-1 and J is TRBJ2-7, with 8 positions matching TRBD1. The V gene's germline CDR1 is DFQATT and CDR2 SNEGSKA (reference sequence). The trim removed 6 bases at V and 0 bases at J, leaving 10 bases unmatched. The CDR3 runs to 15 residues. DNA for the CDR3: TGCAGTGCAAACCCGGGACAGGTAACCTCCTACGAGCAGTACTTC. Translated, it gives CSANPGQVTSYEQYF.

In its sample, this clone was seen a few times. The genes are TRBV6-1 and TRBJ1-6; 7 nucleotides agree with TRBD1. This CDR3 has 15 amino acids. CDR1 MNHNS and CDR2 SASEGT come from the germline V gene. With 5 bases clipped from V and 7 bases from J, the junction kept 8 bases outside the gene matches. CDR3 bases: TGTGCCAGCAGTCCAGGACAGGCAAAGAATTCACCCCTCCACTTT. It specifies CASSPGQAKNSPLHF.

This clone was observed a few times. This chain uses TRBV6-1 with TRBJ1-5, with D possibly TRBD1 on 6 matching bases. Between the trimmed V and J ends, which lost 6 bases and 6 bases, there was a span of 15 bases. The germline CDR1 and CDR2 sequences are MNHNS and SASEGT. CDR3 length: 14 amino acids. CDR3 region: CASRDLQGSQPQHF. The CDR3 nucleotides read TGTGCCAGCAGGGACTTACAGGGTAGTCAGCCCCAGCATTTT.

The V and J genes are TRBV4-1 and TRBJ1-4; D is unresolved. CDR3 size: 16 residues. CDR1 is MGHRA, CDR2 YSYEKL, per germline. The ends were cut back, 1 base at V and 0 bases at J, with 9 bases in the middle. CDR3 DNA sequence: TGCGCCAGCAGCCAAGCTCGCCCGGCAACTAATGAAAAACTGTTTTTT. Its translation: CASSQARPATNEKLFF.

The CDR3 DNA is TGCAGTGCTAGAGTAGGTAGAGATAATTCACCCCTCCACTTT. It is translated as CSARVGRDNSPLHF. The chain couples TRBV20-1 to TRBJ1-6; D remains ambiguous. Trimming removed 1 base at V and 5 bases at J, with 9 bases between. Germline-derived CDR1 and CDR2 are DFQATT and SNEGSKA (reference sequence). The CDR3 is made up of 14 amino acids.

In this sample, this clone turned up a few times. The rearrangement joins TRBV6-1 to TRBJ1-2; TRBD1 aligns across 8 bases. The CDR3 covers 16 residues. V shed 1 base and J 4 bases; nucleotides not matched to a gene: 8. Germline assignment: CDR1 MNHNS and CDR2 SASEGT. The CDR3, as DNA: TGTGCCAGCAGTGAAGGGATCACCGGGACAGGCTATGGCTACACCTTC. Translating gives CASSEGITGTGYGYTF.

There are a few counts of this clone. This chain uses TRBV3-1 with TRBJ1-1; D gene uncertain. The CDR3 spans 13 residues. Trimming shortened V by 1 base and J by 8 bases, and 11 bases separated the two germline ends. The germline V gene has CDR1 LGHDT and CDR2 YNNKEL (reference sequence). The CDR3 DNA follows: TGTGCCAGCAGCCAAGTAGGCGGCCTAGAAGCTTTCTTT. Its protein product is CASSQVGGLEAFF.

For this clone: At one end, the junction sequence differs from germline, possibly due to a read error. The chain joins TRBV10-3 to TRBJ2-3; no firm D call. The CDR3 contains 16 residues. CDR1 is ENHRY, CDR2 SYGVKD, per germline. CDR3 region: CAIRESIFWPTDTQYF. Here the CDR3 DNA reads TGTGCCATCAGGGAGTCGATTTTCTGGCCCACAGATACGCAGTATTTT.

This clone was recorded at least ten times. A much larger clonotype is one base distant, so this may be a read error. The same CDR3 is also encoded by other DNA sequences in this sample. This chain's CDR3 is CASSEIAGVPVF. The CDR3 DNA is TGCGCCAGCAGTGAAATAGCGGGAGTTCCGGTCTTC. V gene TRBV2 combines with J gene TRBJ2-1; 9 positions match TRBD2. The germline gives CDR1 SNHLY, CDR2 FYNNEI. The CDR3 totals 12 residues.

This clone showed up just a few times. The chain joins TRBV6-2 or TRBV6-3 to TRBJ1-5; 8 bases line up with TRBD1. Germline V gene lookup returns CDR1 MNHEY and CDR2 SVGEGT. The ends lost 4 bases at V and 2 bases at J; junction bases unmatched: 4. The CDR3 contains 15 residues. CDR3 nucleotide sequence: TGTGCCAGCAGTTCCCCGGGACAGGGCAATCAGCCCCAGCATTTT. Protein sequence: CASSSPGQGNQPQHF.

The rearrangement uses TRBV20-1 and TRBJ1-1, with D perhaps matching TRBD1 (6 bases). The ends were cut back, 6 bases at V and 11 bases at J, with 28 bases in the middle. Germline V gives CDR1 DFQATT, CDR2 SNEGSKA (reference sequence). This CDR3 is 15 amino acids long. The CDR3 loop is CSASGGATLPRPAFF. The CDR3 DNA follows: TGCAGTGCCTCTGGGGGGGCCACACTGCCTCGGCCGGCTTTCTTT.

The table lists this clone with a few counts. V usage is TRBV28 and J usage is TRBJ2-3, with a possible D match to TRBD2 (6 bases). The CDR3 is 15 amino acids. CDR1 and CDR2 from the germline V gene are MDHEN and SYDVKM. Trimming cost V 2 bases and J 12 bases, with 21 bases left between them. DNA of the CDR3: TGTGCCAGCAGTTTAAGTGGAGGGGCTACAGATGCACAGTATTTT. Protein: CASSLSGGATDAQYF.

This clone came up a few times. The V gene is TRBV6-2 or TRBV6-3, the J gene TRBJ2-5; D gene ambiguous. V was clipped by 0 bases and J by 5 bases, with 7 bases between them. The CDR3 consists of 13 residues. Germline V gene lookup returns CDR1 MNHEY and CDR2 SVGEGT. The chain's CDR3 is CASSYSVAETQYF. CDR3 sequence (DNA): TGTGCCAGCAGTTACTCGGTGGCCGAGACCCAGTACTTC.

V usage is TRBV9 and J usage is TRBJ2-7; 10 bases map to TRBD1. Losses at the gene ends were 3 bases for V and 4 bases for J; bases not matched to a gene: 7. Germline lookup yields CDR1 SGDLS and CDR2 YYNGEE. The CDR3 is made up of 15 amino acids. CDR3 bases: TGTGCCAGCAGCGCCCATTCGGGACAGGGGTACGAGCAGTACTTC. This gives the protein CASSAHSGQGYEQYF.

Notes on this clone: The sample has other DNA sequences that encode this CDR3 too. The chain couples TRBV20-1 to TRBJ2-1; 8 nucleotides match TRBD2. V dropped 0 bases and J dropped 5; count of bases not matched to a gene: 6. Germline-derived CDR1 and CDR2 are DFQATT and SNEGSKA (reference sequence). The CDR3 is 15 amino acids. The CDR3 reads CSARDASGSHNEQFF. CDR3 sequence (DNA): TGCAGTGCTAGAGACGCGAGCGGGAGTCACAATGAGCAGTTCTTC.

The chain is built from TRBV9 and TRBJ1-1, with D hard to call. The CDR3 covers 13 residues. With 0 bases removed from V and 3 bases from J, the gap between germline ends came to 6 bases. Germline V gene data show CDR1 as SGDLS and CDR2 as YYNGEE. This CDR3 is CASSVVGHTEAFF. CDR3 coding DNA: TGTGCCAGCAGCGTAGTGGGTCACACTGAAGCTTTCTTT.

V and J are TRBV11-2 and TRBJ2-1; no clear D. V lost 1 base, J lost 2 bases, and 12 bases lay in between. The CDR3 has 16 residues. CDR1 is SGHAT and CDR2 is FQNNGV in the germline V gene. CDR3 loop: CASSLGYSDPYNEQFF. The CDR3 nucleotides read TGTGCCAGCAGCTTAGGGTATTCGGACCCCTACAATGAGCAGTTCTTC.

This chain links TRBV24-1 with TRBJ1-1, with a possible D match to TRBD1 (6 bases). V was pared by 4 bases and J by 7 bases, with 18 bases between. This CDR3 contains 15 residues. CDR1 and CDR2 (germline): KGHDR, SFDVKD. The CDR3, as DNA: TGTGCCACCAGTGACAGTGGACAGCCTGAGAATGAAGCTTTCTTT. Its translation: CATSDSGQPENEAFF.

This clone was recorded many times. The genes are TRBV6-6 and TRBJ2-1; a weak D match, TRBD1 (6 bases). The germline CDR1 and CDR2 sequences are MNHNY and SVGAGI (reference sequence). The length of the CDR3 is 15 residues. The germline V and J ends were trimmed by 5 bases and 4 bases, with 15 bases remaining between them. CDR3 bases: TGTGCCAGCAGTAATCCGGGACACAATTACAATGAGCAGTTCTTC. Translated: CASSNPGHNYNEQFF.

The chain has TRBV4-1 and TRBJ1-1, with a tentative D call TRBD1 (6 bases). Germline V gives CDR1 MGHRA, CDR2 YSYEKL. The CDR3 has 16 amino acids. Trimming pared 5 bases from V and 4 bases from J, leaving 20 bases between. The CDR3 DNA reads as TGCGCCAGCAGCAAAAATCTACAGGGCAAGAGCACTGAAGCTTTCTTT. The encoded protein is CASSKNLQGKSTEAFF.

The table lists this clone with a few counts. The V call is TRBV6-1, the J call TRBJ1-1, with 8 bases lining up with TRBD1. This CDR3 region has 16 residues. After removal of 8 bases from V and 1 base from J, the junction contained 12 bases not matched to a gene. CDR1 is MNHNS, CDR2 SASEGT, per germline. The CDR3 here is CASGGDRGAWNTEAFF. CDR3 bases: TGTGCCAGCGGTGGCGACAGGGGTGCTTGGAACACTGAAGCTTTCTTT.